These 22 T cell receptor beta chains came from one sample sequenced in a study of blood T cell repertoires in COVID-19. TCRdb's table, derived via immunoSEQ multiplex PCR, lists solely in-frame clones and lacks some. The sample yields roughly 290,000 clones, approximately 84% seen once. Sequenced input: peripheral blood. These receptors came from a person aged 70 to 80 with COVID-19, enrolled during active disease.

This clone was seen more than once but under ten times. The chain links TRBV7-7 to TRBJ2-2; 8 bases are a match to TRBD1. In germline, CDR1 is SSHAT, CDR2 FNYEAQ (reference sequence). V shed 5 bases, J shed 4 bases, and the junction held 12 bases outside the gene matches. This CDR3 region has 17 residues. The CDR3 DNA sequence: TGTGCCAGCAGCCTTACCCGACAGGGGCCGATCACCGGGGAGCTGTTTTTT. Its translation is CASSLTRQGPITGELFF.

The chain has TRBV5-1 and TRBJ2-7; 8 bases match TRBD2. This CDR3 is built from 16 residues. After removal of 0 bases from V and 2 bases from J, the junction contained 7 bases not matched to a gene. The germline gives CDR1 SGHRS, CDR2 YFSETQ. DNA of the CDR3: TGCGCCAGCAGCTTGGTTTGGACTAGCCCCACCTACGAGCAGTACTTC. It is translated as CASSLVWTSPTYEQYF.

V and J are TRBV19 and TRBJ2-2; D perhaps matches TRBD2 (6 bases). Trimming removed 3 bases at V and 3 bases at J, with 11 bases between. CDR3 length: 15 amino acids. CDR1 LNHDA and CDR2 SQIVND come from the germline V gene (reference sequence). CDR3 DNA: TGTGCCAGTAGTATTTCGGGACTCCACACCGGGGAGCTGTTTTTT. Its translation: CASSISGLHTGELFF.

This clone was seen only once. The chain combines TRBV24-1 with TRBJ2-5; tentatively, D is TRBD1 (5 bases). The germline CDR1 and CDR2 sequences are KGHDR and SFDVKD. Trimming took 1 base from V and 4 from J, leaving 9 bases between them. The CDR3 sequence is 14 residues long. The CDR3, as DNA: TGTGCCACCAGTGATTTAGGGGTGGGAGAGACCCAGTACTTC. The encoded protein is CATSDLGVGETQYF.

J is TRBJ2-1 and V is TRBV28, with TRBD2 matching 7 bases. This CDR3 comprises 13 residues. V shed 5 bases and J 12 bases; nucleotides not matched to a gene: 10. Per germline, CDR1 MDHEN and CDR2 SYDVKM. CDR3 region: CASSLGGEGAQFF. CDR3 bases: TGTGCCAGCAGTCTCGGCGGGGAGGGCGCGCAGTTCTTC.

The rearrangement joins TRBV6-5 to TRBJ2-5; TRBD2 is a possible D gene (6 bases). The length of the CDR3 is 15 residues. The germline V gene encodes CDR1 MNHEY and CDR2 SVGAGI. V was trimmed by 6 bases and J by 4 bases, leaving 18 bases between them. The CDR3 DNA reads TGTGCCAGCAGCCGGACGACTAGTTTTTCAGAGACCCAGTACTTC. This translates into CASSRTTSFSETQYF.

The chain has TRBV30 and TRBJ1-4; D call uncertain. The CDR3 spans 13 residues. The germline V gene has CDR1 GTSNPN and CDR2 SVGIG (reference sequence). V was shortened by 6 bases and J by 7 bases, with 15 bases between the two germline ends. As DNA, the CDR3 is TGTGCCTGTCTACTAAACCCGGGTGAAAAACTGTTTTTT. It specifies CACLLNPGEKLFF.

The CDR3 coding sequence is TGTGCCAGCAGCTTAGTTGCAGGGAGCACAGATACGCAGTATTTT. Translating it yields CASSLVAGSTDTQYF. The rearrangement uses TRBV11-2 and TRBJ2-3; TRBD1 is a possible D gene (5 bases). The CDR3 totals 15 residues. Germline-derived CDR1 and CDR2 are SGHAT and FQNNGV. Trimming took 1 base from V and 0 from J, leaving 8 bases between them.

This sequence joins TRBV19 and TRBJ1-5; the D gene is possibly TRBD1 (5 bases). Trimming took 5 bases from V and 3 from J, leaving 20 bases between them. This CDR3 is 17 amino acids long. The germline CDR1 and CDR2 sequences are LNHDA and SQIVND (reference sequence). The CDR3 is CASSGLGLDRHNQPQHF. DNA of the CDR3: TGTGCCAGTAGTGGACTAGGCCTCGACAGACACAATCAGCCCCAGCATTTT.

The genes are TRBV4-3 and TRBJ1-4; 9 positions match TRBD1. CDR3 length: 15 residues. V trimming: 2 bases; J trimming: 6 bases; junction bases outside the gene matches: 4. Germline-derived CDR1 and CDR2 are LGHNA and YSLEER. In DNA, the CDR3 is TGCGCCAGCAGCCAACACAGGGGGCCTGATGAAAAACTGTTTTTT. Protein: CASSQHRGPDEKLFF.

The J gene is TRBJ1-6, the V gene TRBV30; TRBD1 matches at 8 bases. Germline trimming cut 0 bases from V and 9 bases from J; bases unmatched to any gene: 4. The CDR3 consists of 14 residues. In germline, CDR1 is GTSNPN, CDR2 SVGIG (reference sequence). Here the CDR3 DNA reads TGTGCCTGGAGTGTCGGACAGGGAAGTTCACCCCTCCACTTT. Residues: CAWSVGQGSSPLHF.

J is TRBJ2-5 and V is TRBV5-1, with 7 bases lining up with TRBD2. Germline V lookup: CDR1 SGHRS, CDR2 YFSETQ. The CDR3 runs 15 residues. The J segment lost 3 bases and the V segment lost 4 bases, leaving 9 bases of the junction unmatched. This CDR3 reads CASSPSASGKETQYF. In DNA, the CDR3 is TGCGCCAGCAGCCCGTCCGCTAGCGGCAAAGAGACCCAGTACTTC.

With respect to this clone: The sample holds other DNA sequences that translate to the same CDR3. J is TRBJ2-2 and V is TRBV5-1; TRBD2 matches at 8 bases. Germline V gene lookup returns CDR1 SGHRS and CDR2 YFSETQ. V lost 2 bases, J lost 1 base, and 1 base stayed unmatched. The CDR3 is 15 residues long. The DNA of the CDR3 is TGCGCCAGCAGCTTTACTAGCGGGAACACCGGGGAGCTGTTTTTT. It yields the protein CASSFTSGNTGELFF.

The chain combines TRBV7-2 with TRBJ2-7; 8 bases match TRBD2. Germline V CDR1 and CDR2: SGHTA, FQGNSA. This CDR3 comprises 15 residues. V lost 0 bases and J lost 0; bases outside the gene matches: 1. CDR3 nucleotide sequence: TGTGCCAGCAGCTTAGCGGCGGGGGGCTCCTACGAGCAGTACTTC. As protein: CASSLAAGGSYEQYF.

The CDR3 protein is CASSRLGPHNEQFF. The CDR3 DNA is TGTGCCAGCAGCCGGTTGGGCCCCCACAATGAGCAGTTCTTC. The genes are TRBV7-2 and TRBJ2-1, with unresolved D. Looked up from germline, CDR1 is SGHTA and CDR2 is FQGNSA. The CDR3 extends over 14 amino acids. V was pared by 5 bases and J by 5 bases, with 13 bases between.

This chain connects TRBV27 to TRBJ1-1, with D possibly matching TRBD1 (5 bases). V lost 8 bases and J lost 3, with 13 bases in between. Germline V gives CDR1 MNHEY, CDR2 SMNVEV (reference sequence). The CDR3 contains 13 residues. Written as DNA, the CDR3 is TGTGCCAGCGGCTACAGGTGGGACACTGAAGCTTTCTTT. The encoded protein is CASGYRWDTEAFF.

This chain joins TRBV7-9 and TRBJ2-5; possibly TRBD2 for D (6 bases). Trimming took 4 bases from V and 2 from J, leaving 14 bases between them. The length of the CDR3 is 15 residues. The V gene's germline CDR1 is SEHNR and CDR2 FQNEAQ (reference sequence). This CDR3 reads CASSSRAGLQETQYF. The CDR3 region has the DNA TGTGCCAGCAGCTCCCGAGCGGGCCTACAAGAGACCCAGTACTTC.

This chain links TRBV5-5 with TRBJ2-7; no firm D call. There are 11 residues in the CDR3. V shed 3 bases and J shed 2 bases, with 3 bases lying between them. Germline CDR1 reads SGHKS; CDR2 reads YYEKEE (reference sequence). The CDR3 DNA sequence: TGTGCCAGCAGCTCCGCCTACGAGCAGTACTTC. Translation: CASSSAYEQYF.

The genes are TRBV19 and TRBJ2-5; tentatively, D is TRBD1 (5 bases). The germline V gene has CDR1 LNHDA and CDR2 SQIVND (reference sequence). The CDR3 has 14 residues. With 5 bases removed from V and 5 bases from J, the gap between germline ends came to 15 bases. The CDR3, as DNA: TGTGCCAGTAGTCAGGCCCCCGACAGCGAGACCCAGTACTTC. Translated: CASSQAPDSETQYF.

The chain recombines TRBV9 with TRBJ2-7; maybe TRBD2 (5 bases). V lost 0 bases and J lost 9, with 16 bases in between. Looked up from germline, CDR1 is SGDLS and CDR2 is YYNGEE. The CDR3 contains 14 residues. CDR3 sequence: CASSVDQGGSGQYF. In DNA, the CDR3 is TGTGCCAGCAGCGTAGACCAAGGAGGATCCGGGCAGTACTTC.

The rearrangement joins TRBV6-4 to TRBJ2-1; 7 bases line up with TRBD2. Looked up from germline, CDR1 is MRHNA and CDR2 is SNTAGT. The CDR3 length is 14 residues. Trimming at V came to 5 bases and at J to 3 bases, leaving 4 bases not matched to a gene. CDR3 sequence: CASSLSGDYNEQFF. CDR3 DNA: TGTGCCAGCAGTCTAAGCGGGGACTACAATGAGCAGTTCTTC.

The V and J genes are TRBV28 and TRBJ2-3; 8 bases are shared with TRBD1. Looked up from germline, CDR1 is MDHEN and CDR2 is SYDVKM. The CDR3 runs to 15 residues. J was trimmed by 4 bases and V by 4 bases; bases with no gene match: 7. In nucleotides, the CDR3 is TGTGCCAGCAGTTCAGGGGGCTTTGGCGCAGATACGCAGTATTTT. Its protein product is CASSSGGFGADTQYF.